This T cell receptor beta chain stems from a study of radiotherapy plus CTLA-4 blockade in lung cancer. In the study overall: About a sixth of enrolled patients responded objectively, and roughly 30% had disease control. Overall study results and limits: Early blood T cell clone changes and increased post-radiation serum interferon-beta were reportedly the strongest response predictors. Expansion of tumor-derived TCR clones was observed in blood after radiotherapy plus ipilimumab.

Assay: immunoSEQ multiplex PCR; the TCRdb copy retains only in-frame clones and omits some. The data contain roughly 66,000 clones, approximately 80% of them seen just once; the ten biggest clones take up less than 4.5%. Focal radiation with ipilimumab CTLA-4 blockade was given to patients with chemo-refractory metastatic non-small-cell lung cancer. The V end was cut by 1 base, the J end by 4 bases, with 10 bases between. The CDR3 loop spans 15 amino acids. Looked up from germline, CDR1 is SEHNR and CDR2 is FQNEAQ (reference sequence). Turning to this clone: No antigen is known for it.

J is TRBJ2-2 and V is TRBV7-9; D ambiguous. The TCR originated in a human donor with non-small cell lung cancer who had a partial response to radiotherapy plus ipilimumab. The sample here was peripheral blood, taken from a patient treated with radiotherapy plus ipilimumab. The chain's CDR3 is CASSLDARITGELFF. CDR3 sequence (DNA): TGTGCCAGCAGCTTAGATGCCAGAATCACCGGGGAGCTGTTTTTT.